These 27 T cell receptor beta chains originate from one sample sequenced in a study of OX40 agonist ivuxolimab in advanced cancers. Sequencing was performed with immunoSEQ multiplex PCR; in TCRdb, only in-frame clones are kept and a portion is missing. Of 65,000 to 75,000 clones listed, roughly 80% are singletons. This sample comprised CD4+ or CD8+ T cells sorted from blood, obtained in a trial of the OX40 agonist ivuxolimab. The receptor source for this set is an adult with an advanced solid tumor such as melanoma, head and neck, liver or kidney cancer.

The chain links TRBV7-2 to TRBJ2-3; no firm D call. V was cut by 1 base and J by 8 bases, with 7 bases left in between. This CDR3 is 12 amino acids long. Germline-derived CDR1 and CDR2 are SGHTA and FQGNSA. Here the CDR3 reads CASSLVGGTQYF. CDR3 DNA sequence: TGTGCCAGCAGCTTAGTTGGCGGTACGCAGTATTTT.

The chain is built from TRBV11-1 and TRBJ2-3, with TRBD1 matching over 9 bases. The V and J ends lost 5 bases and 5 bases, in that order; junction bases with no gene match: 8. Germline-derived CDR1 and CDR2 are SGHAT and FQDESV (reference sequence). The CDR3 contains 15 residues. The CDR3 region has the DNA TGTGCCAGCAGCCGCGGGACAGGGAGTGGAGATACGCAGTATTTT. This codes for CASSRGTGSGDTQYF.

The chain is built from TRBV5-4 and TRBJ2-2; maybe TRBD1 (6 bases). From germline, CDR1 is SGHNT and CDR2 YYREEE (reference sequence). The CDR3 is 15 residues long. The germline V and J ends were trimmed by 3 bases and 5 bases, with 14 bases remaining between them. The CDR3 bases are TGTGCCAGCAGCTCCCAGGGGATCTTGACCGGGGAGCTGTTTTTT. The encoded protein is CASSSQGILTGELFF.

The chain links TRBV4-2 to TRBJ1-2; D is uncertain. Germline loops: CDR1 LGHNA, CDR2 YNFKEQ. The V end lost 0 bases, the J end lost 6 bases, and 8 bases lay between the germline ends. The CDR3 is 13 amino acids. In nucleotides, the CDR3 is TGTGCCAGCAGCCAAGACCTCCAGGATGGCTACACCTTC. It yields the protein CASSQDLQDGYTF.

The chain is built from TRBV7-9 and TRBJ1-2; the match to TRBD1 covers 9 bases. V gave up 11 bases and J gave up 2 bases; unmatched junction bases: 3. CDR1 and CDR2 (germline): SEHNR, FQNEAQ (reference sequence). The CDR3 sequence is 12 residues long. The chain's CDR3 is CAGDRDNYGYTF. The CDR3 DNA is TGTGCCGGGGACAGGGACAACTATGGCTACACCTTC.

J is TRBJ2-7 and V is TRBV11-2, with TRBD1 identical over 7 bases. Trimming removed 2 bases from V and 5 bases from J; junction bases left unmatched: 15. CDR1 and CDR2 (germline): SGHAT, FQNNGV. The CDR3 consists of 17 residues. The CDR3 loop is CASSLRGQGWKRDEQYF. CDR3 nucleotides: TGTGCCAGCAGCTTAAGGGGGCAGGGATGGAAGCGCGACGAGCAGTACTTC.

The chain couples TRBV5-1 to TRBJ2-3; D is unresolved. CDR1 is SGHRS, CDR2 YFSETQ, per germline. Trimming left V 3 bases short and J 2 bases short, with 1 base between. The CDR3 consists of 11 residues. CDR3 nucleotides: TGCGCCAGCAGCTACACAGATACGCAGTATTTT. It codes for CASSYTDTQYF.

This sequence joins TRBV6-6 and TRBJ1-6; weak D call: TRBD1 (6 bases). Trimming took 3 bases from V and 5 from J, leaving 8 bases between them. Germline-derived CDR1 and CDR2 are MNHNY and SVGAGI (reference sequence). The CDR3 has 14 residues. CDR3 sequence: CASSYGQNNSPLHF. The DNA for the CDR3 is TGTGCCAGCAGTTATGGACAGAATAATTCACCCCTCCACTTT.

The DNA for the CDR3 is TGTGCCAGCAGTTTCCTGGGGACAGGGGGGACTGAAGCTTTCTTT. Its translation: CASSFLGTGGTEAFF. The chain combines TRBV28 with TRBJ1-1, with 11 bases fitting TRBD1. This CDR3 has 15 amino acids. V dropped 3 bases and J dropped 5; count of bases not matched to a gene: 5. In germline, CDR1 is MDHEN, CDR2 SYDVKM. The variable domain in full, completed from reference TRBV28 and TRBJ1-1, reads DVKVTQSSRYLVKRTGEKVFLECVQDMDHENMFWYRQDPGLGLRLIYFSYDVKMKEKGDIPEGYSVSREKKERFSLILESASTNQTSMYLCASSFLGTGGTEAFFGQGTRLTVV.

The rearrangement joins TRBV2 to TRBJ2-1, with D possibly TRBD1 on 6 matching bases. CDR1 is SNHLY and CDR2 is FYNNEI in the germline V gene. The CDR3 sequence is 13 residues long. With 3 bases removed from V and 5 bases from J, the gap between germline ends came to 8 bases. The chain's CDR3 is CASSERQDNEQFF. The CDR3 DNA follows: TGTGCCAGCAGTGAGCGACAGGACAATGAGCAGTTCTTC.

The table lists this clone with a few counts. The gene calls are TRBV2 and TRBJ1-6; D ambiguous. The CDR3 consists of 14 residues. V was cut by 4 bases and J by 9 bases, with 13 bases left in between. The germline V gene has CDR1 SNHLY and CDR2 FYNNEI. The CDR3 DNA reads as TGTGCCAGCAGTGTTGGACGGTTCCCTTCACCCCTCCACTTT. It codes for CASSVGRFPSPLHF.

The chain's CDR3 is CASSLEGLYSGNTIYF. The CDR3 region has the DNA TGCGCCAGCAGCTTGGAGGGCCTCTACTCTGGAAACACCATATATTTT. The chain uses TRBV5-1 and TRBJ1-3; no clear D gene. V was pared by 0 bases and J by 0 bases, with 10 bases between. The germline V gene has CDR1 SGHRS and CDR2 YFSETQ. The CDR3 consists of 16 residues.

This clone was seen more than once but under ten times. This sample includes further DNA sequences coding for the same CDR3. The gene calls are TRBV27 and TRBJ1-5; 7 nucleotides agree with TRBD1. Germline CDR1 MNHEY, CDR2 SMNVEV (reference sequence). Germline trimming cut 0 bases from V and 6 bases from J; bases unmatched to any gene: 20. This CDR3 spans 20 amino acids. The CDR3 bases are TGTGCCAGCAGTTTATCGGGTGTGTGGCTCAACAGGGGCGAAGGTCAGCCCCAGCATTTT. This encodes CASSLSGVWLNRGEGQPQHF.

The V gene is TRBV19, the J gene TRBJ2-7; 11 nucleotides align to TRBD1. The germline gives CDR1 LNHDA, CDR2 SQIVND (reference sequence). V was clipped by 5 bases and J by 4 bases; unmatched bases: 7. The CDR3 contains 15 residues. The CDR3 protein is CASSGTGGIGYEQYF. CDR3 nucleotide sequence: TGTGCCAGTAGTGGGACAGGGGGAATCGGGTACGAGCAGTACTTC. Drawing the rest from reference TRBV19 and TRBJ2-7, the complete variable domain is DGGITQSPKYLFRKEGQNVTLSCEQNLNHDAMYWYRQDPGQGLRLIYYSQIVNDFQKGDIAEGYSVSREKKESFPLTVTSAQKNPTAFYLCASSGTGGIGYEQYFGPGTRLTVT.

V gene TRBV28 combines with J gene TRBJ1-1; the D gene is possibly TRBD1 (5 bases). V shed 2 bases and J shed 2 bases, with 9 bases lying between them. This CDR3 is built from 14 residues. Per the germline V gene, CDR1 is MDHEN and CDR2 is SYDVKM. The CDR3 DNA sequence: TGTGCCAGCAGTTTAGGGGGGACCAACACTGAAGCTTTCTTT. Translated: CASSLGGTNTEAFF.

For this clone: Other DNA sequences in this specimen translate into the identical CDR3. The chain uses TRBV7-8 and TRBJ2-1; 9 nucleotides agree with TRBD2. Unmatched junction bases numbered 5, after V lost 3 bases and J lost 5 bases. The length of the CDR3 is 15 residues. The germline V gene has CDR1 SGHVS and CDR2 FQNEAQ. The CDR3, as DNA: TGTGCCAGCAGCTTGGGCGGGGGGGCCCACAATGAGCAGTTCTTC. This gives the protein CASSLGGGAHNEQFF.

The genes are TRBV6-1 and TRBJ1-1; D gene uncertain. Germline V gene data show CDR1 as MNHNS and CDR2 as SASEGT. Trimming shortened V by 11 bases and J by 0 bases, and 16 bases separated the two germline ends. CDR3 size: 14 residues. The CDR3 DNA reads TGTGCCGCCGCTCGGGTCTTCATGAACACTGAAGCTTTCTTT. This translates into CAAARVFMNTEAFF.

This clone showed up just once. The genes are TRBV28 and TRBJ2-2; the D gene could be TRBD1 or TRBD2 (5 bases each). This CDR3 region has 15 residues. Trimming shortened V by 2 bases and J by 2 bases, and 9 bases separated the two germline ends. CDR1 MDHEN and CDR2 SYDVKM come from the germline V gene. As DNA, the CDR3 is TGTGCCAGCAGTTTAGGGGGAACAAACACCGGGGAGCTGTTTTTT. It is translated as CASSLGGTNTGELFF. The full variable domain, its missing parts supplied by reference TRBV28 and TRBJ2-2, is DVKVTQSSRYLVKRTGEKVFLECVQDMDHENMFWYRQDPGLGLRLIYFSYDVKMKEKGDIPEGYSVSREKKERFSLILESASTNQTSMYLCASSLGGTNTGELFFGEGSRLTVL.

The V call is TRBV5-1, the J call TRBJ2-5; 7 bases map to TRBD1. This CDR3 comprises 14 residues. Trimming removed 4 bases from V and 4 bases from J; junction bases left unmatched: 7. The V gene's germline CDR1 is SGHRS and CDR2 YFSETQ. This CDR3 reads CASSLRDRGETQYF. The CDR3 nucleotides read TGCGCCAGCAGCCTCCGGGACAGAGGAGAGACCCAGTACTTC.

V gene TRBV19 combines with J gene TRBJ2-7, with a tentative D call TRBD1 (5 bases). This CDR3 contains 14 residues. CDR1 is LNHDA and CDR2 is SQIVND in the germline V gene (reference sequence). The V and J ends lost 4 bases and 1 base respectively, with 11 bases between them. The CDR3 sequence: CASSTSDSSYEQYF. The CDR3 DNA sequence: TGTGCCAGTAGTACGTCTGACAGTTCCTACGAGCAGTACTTC.

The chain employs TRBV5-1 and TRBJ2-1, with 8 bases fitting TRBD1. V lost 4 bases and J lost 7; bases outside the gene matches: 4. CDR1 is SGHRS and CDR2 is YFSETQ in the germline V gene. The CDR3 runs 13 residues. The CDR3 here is CASSPDRVNEQFF. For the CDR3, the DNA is TGCGCCAGCAGCCCGGACAGGGTAAATGAGCAGTTCTTC.

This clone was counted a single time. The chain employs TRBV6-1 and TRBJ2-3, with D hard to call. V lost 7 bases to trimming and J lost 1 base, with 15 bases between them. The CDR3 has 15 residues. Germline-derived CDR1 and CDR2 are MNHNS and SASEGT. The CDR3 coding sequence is TGTGCCAGCACCTCCCGCTCAGACCGCACAGATACGCAGTATTTT. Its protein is CASTSRSDRTDTQYF.

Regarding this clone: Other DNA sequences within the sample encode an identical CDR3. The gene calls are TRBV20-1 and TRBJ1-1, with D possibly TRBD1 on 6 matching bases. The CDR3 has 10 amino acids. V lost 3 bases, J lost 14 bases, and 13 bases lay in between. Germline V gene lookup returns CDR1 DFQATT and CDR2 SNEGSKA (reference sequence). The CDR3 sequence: CSARTGGAFF. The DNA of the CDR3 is TGCAGTGCTAGGACGGGGGGGGCGTTCTTT.

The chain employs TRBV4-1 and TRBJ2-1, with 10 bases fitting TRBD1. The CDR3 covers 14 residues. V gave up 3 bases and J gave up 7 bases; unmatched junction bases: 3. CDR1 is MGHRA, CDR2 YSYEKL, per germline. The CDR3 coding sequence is TGCGCCAGCAGCCAGGGGGGACAGGGGAATGAGCAGTTCTTC. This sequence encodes CASSQGGQGNEQFF.

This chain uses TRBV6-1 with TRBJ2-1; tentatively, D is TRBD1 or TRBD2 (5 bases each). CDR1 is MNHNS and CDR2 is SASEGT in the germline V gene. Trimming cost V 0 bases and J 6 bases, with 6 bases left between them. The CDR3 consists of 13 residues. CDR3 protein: CASSEAGPNEQFF. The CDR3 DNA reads TGTGCCAGCAGTGAAGCGGGACCCAATGAGCAGTTCTTC.

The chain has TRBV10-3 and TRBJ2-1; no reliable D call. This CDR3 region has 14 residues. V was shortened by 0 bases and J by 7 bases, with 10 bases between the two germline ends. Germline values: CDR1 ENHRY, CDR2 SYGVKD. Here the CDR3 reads CAISESVVFNEQFF. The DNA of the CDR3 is TGTGCCATCAGTGAGTCGGTAGTTTTTAATGAGCAGTTCTTC.

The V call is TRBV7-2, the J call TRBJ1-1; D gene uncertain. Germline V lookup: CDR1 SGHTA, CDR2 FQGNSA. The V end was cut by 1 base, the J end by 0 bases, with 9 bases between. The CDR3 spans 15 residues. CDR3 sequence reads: CASSLDPTLNTEAFF. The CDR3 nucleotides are TGTGCCAGCAGCTTAGATCCGACCTTGAACACTGAAGCTTTCTTT.